The 29 T cell receptor beta chains presented below share a single source sample, sequenced in a study of preoperative IRX-2 immunotherapy in early breast cancer. Treatment: preoperative locoregional IRX-2 cytokine immunotherapy. Libraries were prepared by immunoSEQ multiplex PCR; TCRdb keeps only in-frame clonotypes and omits some of them. Of about 24,000 clones in the sample, around nine tenths were seen once. The sequences come from tumor tissue, collected after IRX-2 immunotherapy. These receptors were taken from a human donor with breast cancer.

In this sample, this clone is medium-sized (0.01 to 0.1%). V is TRBV27 and J is TRBJ2-6; D gene ambiguous. The CDR3 has 12 amino acids. Germline assignment: CDR1 MNHEY and CDR2 SMNVEV (reference sequence). V lost 9 bases to trimming and J lost 0 bases, with 3 bases between them. CDR3 region: CASSSGANVLTF. The DNA of the CDR3 is TGTGCCAGTTCCTCTGGGGCCAACGTCCTGACTTTC.

The rearrangement uses TRBV10-3 and TRBJ1-2, with 8 bases identical to TRBD1. The CDR3 sequence is 17 residues long. Germline CDR1 is ENHRY and CDR2 is SYGVKD. The V and J ends lost 3 bases and 6 bases, in that order; junction bases with no gene match: 15. The CDR3 protein is CAISDTRQGRFDNGYTF. CDR3 nucleotide sequence: TGTGCCATCAGTGACACGCGACAGGGGAGGTTTGATAATGGCTACACCTTC.

As DNA, the CDR3 is TGCGCCAGCAGCACCGGGATGTCTGGAAACACCATATATTTT. It is translated as CASSTGMSGNTIYF. V gene TRBV5-1 combines with J gene TRBJ1-3; no reliable D call. Trimming removed 4 bases at V and 1 base at J, with 9 bases between. The CDR3 runs to 14 residues. Germline CDR1 is SGHRS and CDR2 is YFSETQ.

The sample holds one count of this clone. This chain connects TRBV7-9 to TRBJ1-1; 8 bases agree with TRBD1. V lost 4 bases, J lost 4 bases, and 5 bases stayed unmatched. CDR3 length equals 14 residues. Germline assignment: CDR1 SEHNR and CDR2 FQNEAQ (reference sequence). CDR3 loop: CASSWTDRGTEAFF. CDR3 nucleotides: TGTGCCAGCAGCTGGACTGACAGGGGCACTGAAGCTTTCTTT.

The V and J genes are TRBV21-1 and TRBJ1-5. TRBV21-1 is marked as a pseudogene. The CDR3 has 18 amino acids. The CDR3 spells CASSKNPARPVGNQPQHF. For the CDR3, the DNA is TGTGCCAGCAGCAAGAACCCGGCACGTCCGGTCGGGAATCAGCCCCAGCATTTT.

V gene TRBV15 combines with J gene TRBJ1-4; D is unresolved. The V gene lost 2 bases and the J gene lost 5 bases, with 6 bases spanning the gap. This CDR3 spans 13 amino acids. CDR1 and CDR2 (germline): LNHNV, YYDKDF (reference sequence). CDR3 sequence (DNA): TGTGCCACCAGCAGAAATGGGAATGAAAAACTGTTTTTT. This codes for CATSRNGNEKLFF.

This chain uses TRBV11-3 with TRBJ2-4; 9 bases line up with TRBD1. Germline assignment: CDR1 SGHNT and CDR2 YENEEA. This CDR3 has 16 residues. The trim removed 3 bases at V and 0 bases at J, leaving 3 bases unmatched. CDR3 nucleotide sequence: TGTGCCAGCAGCTTCAGGGACAGGGAAGCCAAAAACATTCAGTACTTC. Translation: CASSFRDREAKNIQYF.

This rearrangement joins TRBV2 to TRBJ2-4; D not certain. The CDR3 totals 11 residues. Germline-derived CDR1 and CDR2 are SNHLY and FYNNEI. V was trimmed by 4 bases and J by 10 bases, leaving 8 bases between them. CDR3 in amino acids: CASSVTDIQYF. CDR3 nucleotides: TGTGCCAGCAGTGTAACTGATATTCAGTACTTC. Full variable domain (remainder filled in from reference TRBV2 and TRBJ2-4): EPEVTQTPSHQVTQMGQEVILRCVPISNHLYFYWYRQILGQKVEFLVSFYNNEISEKSEIFDDQFSVERPDGSNFTLKIRSTKLEDSAMYFCASSVTDIQYFGAGTRLSVL.

The rearrangement uses TRBV7-8 and TRBJ2-7; 11 bases match TRBD2. V dropped 3 bases and J dropped 4; count of bases not matched to a gene: 5. The V gene's germline CDR1 is SGHVS and CDR2 FQNEAQ. There are 15 residues in the CDR3. The CDR3 region has the DNA TGTGCCAGCAGCTTCGTAGCGGGGGGGATTTACGAGCAGTACTTC. It translates to CASSFVAGGIYEQYF.

Only a few counts were recorded for this clone. V is TRBV6-6 and J is TRBJ1-5; D unclear. Germline V lookup: CDR1 MNHNY, CDR2 SVGAGI (reference sequence). The V gene lost 7 bases and the J gene lost 1 base, with 5 bases spanning the gap. The CDR3 runs to 12 residues. For the CDR3, the DNA is TGTGCCAGCACCGGGAGCAATCAGCCCCAGCATTTT. It encodes CASTGSNQPQHF.

This clone counts as medium-sized. The chain joins TRBV5-1 to TRBJ2-2, with D unresolved. Germline V lookup: CDR1 SGHRS, CDR2 YFSETQ. V gave up 6 bases and J gave up 0 bases, with 9 bases separating them. The CDR3 loop spans 14 amino acids. This CDR3 reads CASNAPANTGELFF. The CDR3, as DNA: TGCGCCAGCAACGCTCCTGCGAACACCGGGGAGCTGTTTTTT.

As to this clone: A read error may account for a junction end that differs from germline. The gene calls are TRBV6-1 and TRBJ1-2, with D tentatively TRBD1 (5 bases). CDR3 length: 17 residues. The germline CDR1 and CDR2 sequences are MNHNS and SASEGT. The CDR3, as DNA: TGTGCCAGCAGCGAAGGGTGGGGCCGCCCTAATAACTATGGCTACACCTTC. Its protein is CASSEGWGRPNNYGYTF.

The table lists this clone with a count of one. The chain has TRBV6-4 and TRBJ2-1; the D gene is possibly TRBD2 (6 bases). CDR3 length: 12 residues. Trimming shortened V by 4 bases and J by 8 bases, and 9 bases separated the two germline ends. From germline, CDR1 is MRHNA and CDR2 SNTAGT. The CDR3 DNA sequence: TGTGCCAGCAGTGCGACGGGGGATGAGCAGTTCTTC. Translating gives CASSATGDEQFF.

The chain is built from TRBV27 and TRBJ2-3; 8 bases align to TRBD2. CDR1 and CDR2 from the germline V gene are MNHEY and SMNVEV (reference sequence). The ends lost 2 bases at V and 7 bases at J; junction bases unmatched: 11. This CDR3 is 16 amino acids long. CDR3 coding DNA: TGTGCCAGCAGTTTAGGTGGAATAGCGGGGCCTAATACGCAGTATTTT. This sequence encodes CASSLGGIAGPNTQYF.

This clone was seen a few times. This sequence joins TRBV7-7 and TRBJ2-1; 9 nucleotides align to TRBD1. CDR1 and CDR2 from the germline V gene are SSHAT and FNYEAQ (reference sequence). V shed 5 bases and J 9 bases; nucleotides not matched to a gene: 5. There are 13 residues in the CDR3. CDR3: CASSPGQGGEQFF. The CDR3 nucleotides are TGTGCCAGCAGCCCGGGACAGGGAGGTGAGCAGTTCTTC.

This clone was seen a few times. The chain employs TRBV28 and TRBJ1-4, with a weak D call TRBD1 (6 bases). Trimming stripped 5 bases from V and 0 bases from J, with 13 bases between. The CDR3 contains 16 residues. Germline V gives CDR1 MDHEN, CDR2 SYDVKM. CDR3 protein: CASSHHRAATNEKLFF. The CDR3 bases are TGTGCCAGCAGTCACCACAGGGCGGCAACTAATGAAAAACTGTTTTTT.

This clone was found once. V and J are TRBV11-3 and TRBJ1-3; D is unclear. The germline V and J ends were trimmed by 5 bases and 8 bases, with 16 bases remaining between them. Germline V gene lookup returns CDR1 SGHNT and CDR2 YENEEA. CDR3 size: 14 residues. CDR3 in amino acids: CASSPGPSTDTIYF. The CDR3 region has the DNA TGTGCCAGCAGCCCGGGCCCCAGTACTGACACCATATATTTT. The variable domain in full, with the rest retrieved from reference TRBV11-3 and TRBJ1-3, is EAGVVQSPRYKIIEKKQPVAFWCNPISGHNTLYWYLQNLGQGPELLIRYENEEAVDDSQLPKDRFSAERLKGVDSTLKIQPAELGDSAVYLCASSPGPSTDTIYFGEGSWLTVV.

The V call is TRBV5-6, the J call TRBJ2-3; D remains ambiguous. V lost 0 bases, J lost 1 base, and 3 bases lay in between. In germline, CDR1 is SGHDT, CDR2 YYEEEE. This CDR3 contains 13 residues. CDR3 sequence: CASSLVGTDTQYF. Here the CDR3 DNA reads TGTGCCAGCAGCTTGGTGGGCACAGATACGCAGTATTTT.

This clone has a handful of counts. The V call is TRBV11-2, the J call TRBJ1-2, with a tentative D call TRBD1 (5 bases). The CDR3 has 13 amino acids. CDR1 SGHAT and CDR2 FQNNGV come from the germline V gene. The V end was cut by 6 bases, the J end by 3 bases, with 11 bases between. CDR3 sequence (DNA): TGTGCCAGCAGTCCACGGGGCTACTATGGCTACACCTTC. Translating gives CASSPRGYYGYTF. Looking up the rest from reference TRBV11-2 and TRBJ1-2 gives the full variable domain: EAGVAQSPRYKIIEKRQSVAFWCNPISGHATLYWYQQILGQGPKLLIQFQNNGVVDDSQLPKDRFSAERLKGVDSTLKIQPAKLEDSAVYLCASSPRGYYGYTFGSGTRLTVV.

The chain employs TRBV25-1 and TRBJ2-4; D is ambiguous. Germline values: CDR1 MGHDK, CDR2 SYGVNS. This CDR3 spans 15 amino acids. Trimming stripped 1 base from V and 1 base from J, with 8 bases between. CDR3 DNA: TGTGCCAGCAGTGAATTCAGCGTGGCCAAAAACATTCAGTACTTC. Amino acids: CASSEFSVAKNIQYF.

The sample holds a few counts of this clone. The V gene is TRBV7-9, the J gene TRBJ1-1; D perhaps matches TRBD1 (6 bases). There are 17 residues in the CDR3. Trimming removed 5 bases at V and 0 bases at J, with 19 bases between. The germline V gene encodes CDR1 SEHNR and CDR2 FQNEAQ (reference sequence). For the CDR3, the DNA is TGTGCCAGCAGCCCTAGGGGCCGGACAGACATGAACACTGAAGCTTTCTTT. Its protein is CASSPRGRTDMNTEAFF.

The chain links TRBV6-6 to TRBJ2-1, with D perhaps matching TRBD2 (5 bases). CDR1 is MNHNY and CDR2 is SVGAGI in the germline V gene (reference sequence). Trimming took off 5 bases at V and 6 bases at J, with 14 bases between the two ends. The CDR3 is made up of 14 amino acids. CDR3 DNA sequence: TGTGCCAGCAGTCAGTTAGGAGGTGTCAATGAGCAGTTCTTC. Its translation is CASSQLGGVNEQFF.

The J gene is TRBJ1-4, the V gene TRBV28, with D uncertain. The CDR3 totals 16 residues. Trimming cost V 1 base and J 1 base, with 10 bases left between them. Germline V lookup: CDR1 MDHEN, CDR2 SYDVKM. As DNA, the CDR3 is TGTGCCAGCAGTTTATCATCCGGGAGAACTAATGAAAAACTGTTTTTT. Translation gives CASSLSSGRTNEKLFF.

V usage is TRBV29-1 and J usage is TRBJ2-7; possibly TRBD2 for D (6 bases). V was clipped by 4 bases and J by 4 bases, with 8 bases between them. There are 11 residues in the CDR3. Germline CDR1 SQVTM, CDR2 ANQGSEA. The CDR3 reads CSVAGTYEQYF. The CDR3 DNA follows: TGCAGCGTTGCCGGGACTTACGAGCAGTACTTC.

The rearrangement links TRBV7-8 to TRBJ1-1; D is unresolved. CDR3 size: 13 residues. Germline assignment: CDR1 SGHVS and CDR2 FQNEAQ. V lost 5 bases and J lost 0, with 7 bases in between. CDR3 sequence (DNA): TGTGCCAGCAGCACTCAGGTGAACACTGAAGCTTTCTTT. Protein sequence: CASSTQVNTEAFF.

The genes are TRBV6-1 and TRBJ2-2; 8 bases are a match to TRBD1. The CDR3 is made up of 14 amino acids. V lost 7 bases and J lost 7; bases outside the gene matches: 8. CDR1 and CDR2 from the germline V gene are MNHNS and SASEGT. CDR3 nucleotide sequence: TGTGCCAGCAAGGTGACAGGGGTCATCGGGGAGCTGTTTTTT. Translating gives CASKVTGVIGELFF.

The rearrangement links TRBV7-8 to TRBJ1-1; perhaps TRBD1 as D (6 bases). The V end was cut by 3 bases, the J end by 6 bases, with 14 bases between. Germline V gene sequence: CDR1 SGHVS, CDR2 FQNEAQ. This CDR3 has 14 residues. The CDR3 reads CASSFVGEGAEAFF. In nucleotides, the CDR3 is TGTGCCAGCAGCTTTGTGGGAGAGGGGGCTGAAGCTTTCTTT.

The rearrangement uses TRBV13 and TRBJ2-5; TRBD1 matches 9 bases. Germline V CDR1 and CDR2: PRHDT, FYEKMQ (reference sequence). This CDR3 is built from 13 residues. The V segment lost 5 bases and the J segment 7 bases; nucleotides outside the gene matches: 5. The CDR3 sequence: CASSEGQGPTQYF. In DNA, the CDR3 is TGTGCCAGCAGCGAGGGACAGGGTCCGACCCAGTACTTC.

Concerning this clone: At one end the junction does not follow the germline gene, possibly because of a read error. The rearrangement joins TRBV18 to TRBJ1-2; D perhaps matches TRBD1 (6 bases). Germline V gene lookup returns CDR1 KGHSH and CDR2 LQKENI. The CDR3 runs to 15 residues. The CDR3, as DNA: TGTGCCAGCTCATCACCGTCACAGGGCGGCTATGGCTACACCTTC. Protein sequence: CASSSPSQGGYGYTF.